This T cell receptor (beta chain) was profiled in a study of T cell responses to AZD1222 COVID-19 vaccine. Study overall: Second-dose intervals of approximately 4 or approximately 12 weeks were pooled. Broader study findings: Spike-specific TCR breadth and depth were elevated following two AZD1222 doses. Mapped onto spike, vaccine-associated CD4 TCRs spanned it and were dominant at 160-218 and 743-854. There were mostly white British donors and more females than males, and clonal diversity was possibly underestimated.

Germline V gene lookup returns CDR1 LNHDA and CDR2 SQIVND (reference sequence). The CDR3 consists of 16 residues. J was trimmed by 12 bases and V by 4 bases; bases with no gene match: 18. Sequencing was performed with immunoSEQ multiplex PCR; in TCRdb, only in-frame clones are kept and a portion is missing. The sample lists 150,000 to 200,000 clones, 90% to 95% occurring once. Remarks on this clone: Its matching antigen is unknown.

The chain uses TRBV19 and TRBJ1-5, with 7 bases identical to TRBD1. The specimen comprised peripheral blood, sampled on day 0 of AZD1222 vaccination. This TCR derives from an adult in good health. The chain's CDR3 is CASSTLPGQSTRLQHF. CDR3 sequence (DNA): TGTGCCAGTAGTACTCTGCCGGGACAGTCTACTAGACTCCAGCATTTT.